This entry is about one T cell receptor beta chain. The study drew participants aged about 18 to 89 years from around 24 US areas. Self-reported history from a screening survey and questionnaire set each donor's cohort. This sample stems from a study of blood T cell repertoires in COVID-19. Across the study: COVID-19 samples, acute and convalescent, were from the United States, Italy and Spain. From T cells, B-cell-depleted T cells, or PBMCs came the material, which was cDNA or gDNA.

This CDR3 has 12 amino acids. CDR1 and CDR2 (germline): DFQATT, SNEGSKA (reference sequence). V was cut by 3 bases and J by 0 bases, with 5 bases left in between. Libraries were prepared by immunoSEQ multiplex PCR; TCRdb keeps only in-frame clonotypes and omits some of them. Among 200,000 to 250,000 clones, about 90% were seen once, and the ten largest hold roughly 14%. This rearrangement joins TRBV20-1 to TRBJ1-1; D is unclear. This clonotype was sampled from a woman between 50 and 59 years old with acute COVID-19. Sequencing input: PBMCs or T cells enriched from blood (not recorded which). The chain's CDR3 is CSASSMNTEAFF. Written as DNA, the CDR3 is TGCAGTGCTAGTAGCATGAACACTGAAGCTTTCTTT.